This T cell receptor beta chain was sequenced in a study of Tregs in tolerant kidney transplant recipients. As concerns this clone: The antigen remains unidentified.

Mixed chimerism was transient after nonmyeloablative marrow transplants from related graft donors. Study-level findings and limits: Tregs expanded with activated donor B cells seemed most donor-specific. Biological reproducibility was not directly addressed in this study.

Produced via immunoSEQ multiplex PCR; TCRdb's table is partial and in-frame only. Among 81,000 or so clones listed, roughly nine tenths were seen once. The sample consisted of CD4+ T cells from blood (PBMCs), taken 24 months after the transplant. This clonotype originated in a human patient who received a combined kidney and bone marrow transplant. A subset of T cells may come from the graft donor.

The CDR3 region is CASREPGLAGAEQYF. The CDR3 nucleotides are TGTGCCAGCAGAGAACCGGGACTAGCGGGAGCCGAGCAGTACTTC. The chain links TRBV7-8 to TRBJ2-7, with 14 bases aligning to TRBD2. There are 15 residues in the CDR3. In germline, CDR1 is SGHVS, CDR2 FQNEAQ. V gave up 6 bases and J gave up 6 bases; unmatched junction bases: 7. Variable domain in full (rest from reference TRBV7-8 and TRBJ2-7): GAGVSQSPRYKVAKRGQDVALRCDPISGHVSLFWYQQALGQGPEFLTYFQNEAQLDKSGLPSDRFFAERPEGSVSTLKIQRTQQEDSAVYLCASREPGLAGAEQYFGPGTRLTVT.